This T cell receptor beta chain was captured by sequencing in a study (dated by TCRdb to the mid-2010s). Library creation used RT-PCR. The reads were generated on an Illumina MiSeq. TCRdb redid the processing of the public reads, applying fastp at Q25 and MiXCR, and retained in-frame beta chains. Entries that share a CDR3 protein sequence are merged under the most common genes and DNA. This sample lists almost 700,000 distinct CDR3 sequences; over 12% were detected once. The ten largest account for 3.6% of the sample. Counted from cysteine to phenylalanine, this CDR3 has 18 amino acids. The only DNA kept is the CDR3, 54 bases in frame from the first base. Compared with germline, V lacks 3 bases and J lacks 4 bases; bases without a gene match: 16. CDR1 is given as WSHSY and CDR2 as SAAADI, both from the germline V gene. In the case of this clonotype: Its antigen is unknown. No base quality values were provided; no much bigger clone lies one nucleotide off.

Specimen: memory CD4+ T cells from blood. Recombination connected TRBV10-2 to TRBJ2-7; 9 junctional bases match TRBD2. The clonotype comes from a female donor in good health, serving as a healthy control. The CDR3 protein: CASSETRGDSGRSYEQYF. Read as DNA, the sequence is TGCGCCAGCAGTGAAACCAGGGGGGACAGCGGGAGGTCTTACGAGCAGTACTTC.